The 5 T cell receptor beta chains in this list originate from one sample, sequenced in a study of cytomegalovirus exposure and HLA in healthy donors. 60 Vbeta and 13 Jbeta primers were used in PCR. TCRdb keeps only in-frame clones here, not all; method: immunoSEQ multiplex PCR. In the table there are roughly 40,000 clones, approximately 81% of which are singletons. The sequenced sample consisted of PBMCs. These receptors were obtained from a man aged 50 to 60 in good health and CMV-seronegative.

The V call is TRBV6-5, the J call TRBJ2-7; possibly TRBD2 for D (5 bases). This CDR3 spans 12 amino acids. Trimming shortened V by 5 bases and J by 6 bases, and 11 bases separated the two germline ends. Germline V gives CDR1 MNHEY, CDR2 SVGAGI. The CDR3 is CASSPGMGEQYF. In DNA form, the CDR3 reads TGTGCCAGCAGTCCGGGGATGGGCGAGCAGTACTTC.

This chain uses TRBV2 with TRBJ2-7, with 8 bases that match TRBD1. V gave up 4 bases and J gave up 6 bases; unmatched junction bases: 5. The CDR3 length is 13 residues. CDR1 and CDR2 from the germline V gene are SNHLY and FYNNEI. DNA of the CDR3: TGTGCCAGCAGTGCAGGGGGCGGAGGCGAGCAGTACTTC. This gives the protein CASSAGGGGEQYF.

The chain employs TRBV4-3 and TRBJ2-3; D is possibly TRBD2 (6 bases). CDR3 size: 17 residues. Per germline, CDR1 LGHNA and CDR2 YSLEER. V was cut by 0 bases and J by 4 bases, with 17 bases left in between. This CDR3 is CASSQEAGSPRSDTQYF. The CDR3 DNA sequence: TGCGCCAGCAGCCAAGAAGCGGGTAGCCCTCGTTCAGATACGCAGTATTTT.

This clone has only one observation. This chain links TRBV5-8 with TRBJ2-3; 12 bases line up with TRBD2. With 1 base clipped from V and 5 bases from J, the junction kept 5 bases outside the gene matches. Germline CDR1 is SGHTS and CDR2 is YDEGEE. The CDR3 spans 16 residues. CDR3 protein: CASSLPLAGGRDTQYF. CDR3 bases: TGTGCCAGCAGCTTGCCGCTAGCGGGGGGGAGAGATACGCAGTATTTT.

The chain couples TRBV7-2 to TRBJ2-7; 7 bases match TRBD1. The J segment lost 1 base and the V segment lost 11 bases, leaving 11 bases of the junction unmatched. Germline V gives CDR1 SGHTA, CDR2 FQGNSA. The CDR3 totals 14 residues. Written as DNA, the CDR3 is TGTGCCGGCGGGCCACAGGGGAGTTCCTACGAGCAGTACTTC. Encoded protein: CAGGPQGSSYEQYF. The whole variable domain, filled in from reference TRBV7-2 and TRBJ2-7, reads GAGVSQSPSNKVTEKGKDVELRCDPISGHTALYWYRQSLGQGLEFLIYFQGNSAPDKSGLPSDRFSAERTGGSVSTLTIQRTQQEDSAVYLCAGGPQGSSYEQYFGPGTRLTVT.